These T cell receptor beta chains were read from a single sample in a study of vaccination and CD4 T cells after COVID-19. TCRdb itself ran the PCR reads through MiXCR, one entry per CDR3 protein. This sample has tens of thousands of distinct CDR3 sequences, with over 60% found just once. Antigen specificity for these receptors is unknown. Sequenced material: CD4+ T cells from blood, cultured in vitro, taken after SARS-CoV-2 vaccination. These receptors originate from a human donor who received a COVID-19 vaccine. Each CDR3 is given with its conserved first and last residue. The D gene is left open where the match is weak. Expanded clones get a size class; other rows say once, few or many, or leave the size out.

.	TRBV30	.	TRBJ2-1	TGTGCCTGGAGAGGGATCGGCAGGCTAACCTACAATGAGCAGTTCTTC	CAWRGIGRLTYNEQFF
.	TRBV20-1	.	TRBJ2-1	TGCAGTGGAAGCGCGGGGCGGTACAATGAGCAGTTCTTC	CSGSAGRYNEQFF
.	TRBV20-1	few	TRBJ2-2	TGCAGTGCTTCTAGCGTGAACACCGGGGAGCTGTTTTTT	CSASSVNTGELFF
TRBD1	TRBV6-1	.	TRBJ1-5	TGTGCCAGCAGTGCTCAGGGGGGTGGGGGGCAGCCCCAGCATTTT	CASSAQGGGGQPQHF
.	TRBV21-1	.	TRBJ1-1	TGTGCCAGCAGCAAAGAAGGATCGGGGGCTGGGACTGAAGCTTTCTTT	CASSKEGSGAGTEAFF
TRBD1	TRBV27	few	TRBJ1-2	TGTGCCAGCAGATTTCAGGGGGCGCGGGCTAACTATGGCTACACCTTC	CASRFQGARANYGYTF
TRBD1	TRBV20-1	.	TRBJ1-2	TGCAGTGCTAGAGATCTCGCCAGGGGGGATGGCTACACCTTC	CSARDLARGDGYTF
.	TRBV7-9	.	TRBJ2-5	TGTGCCAGCAGCTTAGCGGGCAGGTCCCAAGAGACCCAGTACTTC	CASSLAGRSQETQYF
.	TRBV20-1	.	TRBJ1-2	TGCAGTGCTAGAAGGTCAGATGCTAACTATGGCTACACCTTC	CSARRSDANYGYTF
.	TRBV6-1	.	TRBJ2-3	TGTGCCAGCAGTCCACGTTGGGGCACAGATACGCAGTATTTT	CASSPRWGTDTQYF
.	TRBV5-4	.	TRBJ2-3	TGTGCCAGCAGCTTGCGAAGCGGAAGCACAGATACGCAGTATTTT	CASSLRSGSTDTQYF
TRBD2	TRBV20-1	.	TRBJ2-3	TGCAGTGCTAGTCCCGGGACTAGCCCCGCAGATACGCAGTATTTT	CSASPGTSPADTQYF
.	TRBV6-1	.	TRBJ1-4	TGTGCCAGCAGTGGAGGACTAACTAATGAAAAACTGTTTTTT	CASSGGLTNEKLFF
.	TRBV12-3/TRBV12-4	once	TRBJ1-1	TGTGCCAGCAGTTTAGTACAGGGAGGGACCACTGAAGCTTTCTTT	CASSLVQGGTTEAFF
TRBD2	TRBV5-4	.	TRBJ2-7	TGTGCCAGCAGCCCGCGGGGGGGCAGGAGCTCCTACGAGCAGTACTTC	CASSPRGGRSSYEQYF
.	TRBV19	.	TRBJ1-2	TGTGCCAGTAGTAACCGCAGTGGCTACACCTTC	CASSNRSGYTF
TRBD2	TRBV7-6	few	TRBJ2-5	TGTGCCAGCAGCCCGATCGGGACTAGCGGGGGGGGCGGGACCCAGTACTTC	CASSPIGTSGGGGTQYF
TRBD2	TRBV7-2	few	TRBJ2-5	TGTGCCAGCAGCGGTAATGGACTAGCGGGAAAAGAGACCCAGTACTTC	CASSGNGLAGKETQYF
.	TRBV24-1	.	TRBJ2-5	TGTGCCACCAGTGACCCAGGGTCGGAGACCCAGTACTTC	CATSDPGSETQYF
.	TRBV6-1	.	TRBJ2-1	TGTGCCAGCAGTGACGTGGTTGAGCAGTTCTTC	CASSDVVEQFF
TRBD1	TRBV7-9	.	TRBJ1-6	TGTGCCAGCAGCGGGGGACAGGGGTATGGGGAGGATTCACCCCTCCACTTT	CASSGGQGYGEDSPLHF
TRBD2	TRBV19	.	TRBJ2-1	TGTGCCAGTAGTACGGGGGGGCGGGTACGGTACAATGAGCAGTTCTTC	CASSTGGRVRYNEQFF
.	TRBV7-2	.	TRBJ2-3	TGTGCCAGCAGACCGGGGGGCCCCAGCACAGATACGCAGTATTTT	CASRPGGPSTDTQYF
.	TRBV6-1	few	TRBJ1-2	TGTGCCAGCCGCAACAGGGCGGCACCCTATGGCTACACCTTC	CASRNRAAPYGYTF
.	TRBV12-3/TRBV12-4	.	TRBJ2-5	TGTGCCAGCAGTTTCCCGGACAGCCGAGAGACCCAGTACTTC	CASSFPDSRETQYF